These 21 T cell receptor beta chains came from one sample sequenced in a study of synovial regulatory T cells in juvenile arthritis (dated by TCRdb to about 2015). Library method: the immunoSEQ multiplex PCR assay. The table was pulled from immuneACCESS by TCRdb, which kept in-frame rearrangements only. Such tables lose some clones; where checked, under half of the loss comes from unresolved V genes, and the rest has no known cause. The sample's clone listing holds 7,500 to 10,000 clones. The ten largest clones capture 0.85% to 1.2% of the sample. What was sequenced was Treg cells from blood. The sample's cell subset or site label, in plain terms: remaining (HLA-DR-negative) circulating blood Treg cells. Receptors were obtained from a donor aged 2-30 years with juvenile idiopathic arthritis.

This sequence joins TRBV5-4 and TRBJ1-1; without DNA, the TCRdb call of TRBD1 cannot be checked. There are 13 residues in the CDR3. No DNA is given. Germline V gene sequence: CDR1 SGHNT, CDR2 YYREEE (reference sequence). CDR3 protein: CATRTGANTEAFF.

V usage is TRBV28 and J usage is TRBJ2-7; TCRdb's D call, TRBD1, is unchecked because there is no DNA. The CDR3 is made up of 15 amino acids. There is no recorded DNA. Germline V lookup: CDR1 MDHEN, CDR2 SYDVKM. The CDR3 protein is CASSSGQAGSYEQYF.

The chain links TRBV7-6 to TRBJ2-7; there is no DNA to check the TCRdb D call of TRBD2. The CDR3 runs to 14 residues. No DNA accompanies this entry. Germline lookup yields CDR1 SGHVS and CDR2 FNYEAQ. CDR3 sequence reads: CASSLVALGGEQYF. The full variable domain, in which reference TRBV7-6 and TRBJ2-7 provide the parts outside the CDR3, is GAGVSQSPRYKVTKRGQDVALRCDPISGHVSLYWYRQALGQGPEFLTYFNYEAQQDKSGLPNDRFSAERPEGSISTLTIQRTEQRDSAMYRCASSLVALGGEQYFGPGTRLTVT.

The gene calls are TRBV12-5 and TRBJ2-7. CDR1 is LGHNT and CDR2 is FRNRAP in the germline V gene. This CDR3 contains 13 residues. This entry has no DNA. CDR3 sequence: CASGLDLGYEQYF.

The rearrangement uses TRBV5-5 and TRBJ1-2; the TCRdb D gene call, TRBD1, has no DNA to confirm it. CDR1 is SGHKS, CDR2 YYEKEE, per germline (reference sequence). The CDR3 contains 15 residues. Nucleotide data are not available. CDR3: CASRRLGQGSYGYTF.

V gene TRBV28 combines with J gene TRBJ1-2. The germline CDR1 and CDR2 sequences are MDHEN and SYDVKM. The CDR3 length is 12 residues. No DNA has been recorded. The CDR3 sequence: CASRGWGDGYTF.

The rearrangement joins TRBV10-3 to TRBJ2-7; absent DNA, TCRdb's TRBD1 call cannot be checked. Germline CDR1 reads ENHRY; CDR2 reads SYGVKD. The CDR3 loop spans 14 amino acids. The nucleotide record is missing. The CDR3 here is CAISGWGQTYEQYF.

The V and J genes are TRBV28 and TRBJ2-7; TCRdb's D call, TRBD2, is unchecked because there is no DNA. Looked up from germline, CDR1 is MDHEN and CDR2 is SYDVKM. The length of the CDR3 is 16 residues. The nucleotide record is missing. The CDR3: CASSSQLTSGAYEQYF.

The rearrangement uses TRBV18 and TRBJ1-2; TCRdb lists TRBD1, though no DNA is available to test this call. The CDR3 sequence is 14 residues long. The entry carries no DNA sequence. The germline CDR1 and CDR2 sequences are KGHSH and LQKENI. The CDR3 loop reads CASSRRTANYGYTF.

The V call is TRBV28, the J call TRBJ2-7; TCRdb outputs TRBD2, but without DNA this stays unchecked. Germline V gene data show CDR1 as MDHEN and CDR2 as SYDVKM. The CDR3 loop spans 14 amino acids. No DNA has been recorded. The CDR3: CASAWPGGRNEQYF. The full variable domain, rest sourced from reference TRBV28 and TRBJ2-7, is DVKVTQSSRYLVKRTGEKVFLECVQDMDHENMFWYRQDPGLGLRLIYFSYDVKMKEKGDIPEGYSVSREKKERFSLILESASTNQTSMYLCASAWPGGRNEQYFGPGTRLTVT.

V and J are TRBV11-3 and TRBJ1-3. The CDR3 length is 14 residues. No DNA is listed. CDR1 and CDR2 from the germline V gene are SGHNT and YENEEA. This CDR3 is CASSPDPRGNTIYF.

The chain combines TRBV7-6 with TRBJ2-7; TCRdb's D gene call, TRBD1, goes unchecked for lack of DNA. Germline values: CDR1 SGHVS, CDR2 FNYEAQ. The CDR3 covers 14 residues. Only the protein sequence is given. CDR3 residues: CASSQGQASGEQYF.

Its frequency marks this clone as medium-sized. The V call is TRBV18, the J call TRBJ1-4; absent DNA, TCRdb's TRBD1 call cannot be checked. From germline, CDR1 is KGHSH and CDR2 LQKENI. The CDR3 runs to 15 residues. The record lacks a DNA sequence. The CDR3 sequence is CASSLLEGAGEKLFF.

V usage is TRBV11-3 and J usage is TRBJ2-3; there is no DNA to check the TCRdb D call of TRBD2. The CDR3 has 19 amino acids. There is no recorded DNA. In germline, CDR1 is SGHNT, CDR2 YENEEA. Here the CDR3 reads CASSGLPGTSGFSTDTQYF.

The rearrangement joins TRBV5-1 to TRBJ1-2. Germline CDR1 SGHRS, CDR2 YFSETQ. This CDR3 is 13 amino acids long. No DNA appears here. The CDR3 sequence is CASSRGRIYGYTF. The full variable domain, with the rest looked up from reference TRBV5-1 and TRBJ1-2, is KAGVTQTPRYLIKTRGQQVTLSCSPISGHRSVSWYQQTPGQGLQFLFEYFSETQRNKGNFPGRFSGRQFSNSRSEMNVSTLELGDSALYLCASSRGRIYGYTFGSGTRLTVV.

The V gene is TRBV28, the J gene TRBJ1-1. The V gene's germline CDR1 is MDHEN and CDR2 SYDVKM. The CDR3 runs 14 residues. No DNA sequence was recorded. The CDR3 reads CASSFPTVNTEAFF.

This chain uses TRBV11-2 with TRBJ1-2; the TCRdb call, TRBD1, lacks DNA for checking. CDR3 size: 14 residues. Nucleotide data are not available. CDR1 and CDR2 from the germline V gene are SGHAT and FQNNGV. The chain's CDR3 is CASSPRGIGYGYTF. The whole variable domain, remainder taken from reference TRBV11-2 and TRBJ1-2, is EAGVAQSPRYKIIEKRQSVAFWCNPISGHATLYWYQQILGQGPKLLIQFQNNGVVDDSQLPKDRFSAERLKGVDSTLKIQPAKLEDSAVYLCASSPRGIGYGYTFGSGTRLTVV.

This chain links TRBV14 with TRBJ1-4. Germline V gene data show CDR1 as SGHDN and CDR2 as FVKESK. There are 12 residues in the CDR3. DNA was not recorded. The CDR3 region is CASSQGGEKLFF.

This chain's CDR3 is CAWSDRGGGNTIYF. The V call is TRBV30, the J call TRBJ1-3; TCRdb gives TRBD1 as the D gene, but with no DNA this cannot be confirmed. The germline CDR1 and CDR2 sequences are GTSNPN and SVGIG (reference sequence). The CDR3 spans 14 residues. Only the protein is available.

This rearrangement joins TRBV19 to TRBJ2-2; TCRdb's D gene call, TRBD2, goes unchecked for lack of DNA. The germline V gene encodes CDR1 LNHDA and CDR2 SQIVND (reference sequence). CDR3 length: 15 residues. Only the protein is available. The CDR3 sequence is CASSGLAMNTGELFF.

The chain has TRBV18 and TRBJ1-1. CDR3 length: 15 residues. The nucleotide record is missing. The V gene's germline CDR1 is KGHSH and CDR2 LQKENI. This CDR3 is CASSPRSGGNTEAFF.